The rows below give T cell receptor beta chains drawn from one sample of a study of blood T cell repertoires in COVID-19. Libraries were prepared by immunoSEQ multiplex PCR; TCRdb keeps only in-frame clonotypes and omits some of them. This sample has about 220,000 clones, with over 75% found just once. Sequenced material: peripheral blood. The origin of the receptors is a middle-aged man with active or convalescent COVID-19. Each CDR3 is given with its conserved first and last residue. Each record gives: V gene, clone size, J gene, D gene, CDR3 protein, CDR3 DNA. D genes are given only for firm matches. Part of the rows lack a size; the others show once, few, many or a class for expanded clones.

TRBV5-6,-,TRBJ1-1,-,CASGEGTWAEAFF,TGTGCCAGCGGGGAGGGGACTTGGGCTGAAGCTTTCTTT
TRBV9,-,TRBJ1-1,-,CASSDLGGKPGEAFF,TGTGCCAGCAGCGACTTGGGGGGGAAGCCTGGGGAGGCTTTCTTT
TRBV28,-,TRBJ1-2,-,CASSFFRQAGYGYTF,TGTGCCAGCAGTTTCTTTCGACAGGCCGGCTATGGCTACACCTTC
TRBV6-5,few,TRBJ2-4,-,CASSYSHGGKNIQYF,TGTGCCAGCAGTTACTCCCACGGGGGCAAAAACATTCAGTACTTC
TRBV27,-,TRBJ2-7,TRBD2,CASSLAGGNGYEQYF,TGTGCCAGCAGTTTAGCGGGAGGTAATGGGTACGAGCAGTACTTC
TRBV3-1/TRBV3-2,-,TRBJ1-1,-,CASSTQQGLNTEAFF,TGTGCCAGCAGCACCCAACAGGGCCTCAACACTGAAGCTTTCTTT
TRBV13,-,TRBJ1-1,-,CASSLVGVGGNTEAFF,TGTGCCAGCAGCTTAGTCGGGGTAGGGGGGAACACTGAAGCTTTCTTT
TRBV4-1,-,TRBJ2-7,TRBD1,CASSDRQGDEQYF,TGCGCCAGCAGCGATCGACAGGGGGACGAGCAGTACTTC
TRBV10-3,-,TRBJ2-5,-,CAISDIDKETQYF,TGTGCCATCAGTGACATAGATAAAGAGACCCAGTACTTC
TRBV9,-,TRBJ2-1,TRBD2,CASNPSGGPGIPYNEQFF,TGTGCCAGCAACCCTAGCGGGGGGCCGGGGATCCCCTACAATGAGCAGTTCTTC
TRBV2,-,TRBJ1-2,-,CASSEYRTNYGYTF,TGTGCCAGCAGTGAATACAGGACGAACTATGGCTACACCTTC
TRBV18,-,TRBJ2-7,TRBD2,CASSPGAGELEQYF,TGTGCCAGCTCACCCGGCGCGGGGGAGCTCGAGCAGTACTTC
TRBV25-1,-,TRBJ1-2,-,CASLVGGDGGYTF,TGTGCCAGCCTGGTCGGGGGGGACGGTGGCTACACCTTC
TRBV4-1,-,TRBJ1-2,-,CASSQGTSGGGYGYTF,TGCGCCAGCAGCCAAGGAACGTCGGGGGGCGGGTATGGCTACACCTTC
TRBV11-1,-,TRBJ2-7,-,CASSWDQGYEQYF,TGTGCCAGCAGCTGGGATCAGGGGTACGAGCAGTACTTC
TRBV7-8,few,TRBJ1-2,-,CASSLDRENYGYTF,TGTGCCAGCAGCTTAGACAGGGAAAACTATGGCTACACCTTC
TRBV18,-,TRBJ1-1,-,CASSPYRENTEAFF,TGTGCCAGCTCACCCTACAGGGAGAACACTGAAGCTTTCTTT
TRBV6-9,-,TRBJ1-6,-,CASSSQDSPGPNSPLHF,TGTGCCAGCAGTTCCCAGGACAGCCCAGGCCCGAATTCACCCCTCCACTTT